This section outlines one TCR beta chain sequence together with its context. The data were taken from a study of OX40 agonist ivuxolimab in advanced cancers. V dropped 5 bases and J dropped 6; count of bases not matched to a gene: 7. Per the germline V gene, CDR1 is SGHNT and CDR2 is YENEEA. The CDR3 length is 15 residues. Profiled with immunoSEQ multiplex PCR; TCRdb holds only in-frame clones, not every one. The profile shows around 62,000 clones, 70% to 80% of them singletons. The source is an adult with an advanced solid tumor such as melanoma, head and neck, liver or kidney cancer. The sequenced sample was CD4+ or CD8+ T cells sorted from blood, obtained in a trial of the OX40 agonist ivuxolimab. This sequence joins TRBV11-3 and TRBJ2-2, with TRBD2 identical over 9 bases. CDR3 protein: CASSTPGLAAGELFF. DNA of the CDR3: TGTGCCAGCAGCACCCCGGGACTAGCCGCCGGGGAGCTGTTTTTT.